This T cell receptor beta chain appears in the sequencing data of a study of shared clonotypes between healthy human individuals. Study-wide context: Each donor's CD8 memory used one plate, CD8 naive two, each CD4 subset three.

In its sample, this clone was seen a few times. Its antigen is currently unknown. Study-wide results and caveats: In the sorted subsets, rarefaction showed sequencing was incomplete despite large depth. Naive subsets, compared against memory subsets, generally had larger estimated richness values. Non-shared clonotypes were found to have lower generation probabilities than the clonotypes that were shared by all four of the sorted-subset donors.

The CDR3 has 14 amino acids. The J segment lost 3 bases and the V segment lost 6 bases, leaving 2 bases of the junction unmatched. Germline CDR1 reads MGHDK; CDR2 reads SYGVNS. Libraries were prepared by immunoSEQ multiplex PCR; TCRdb keeps only in-frame clonotypes and omits some of them. The top ten hold roughly 1.4% of the sample, which has about 1 million clones, around four fifths seen once. The sequenced material came from memory CD4+ T cells sorted from blood. The subset denotes: CD45RA-negative fraction. V usage is TRBV25-1 and J usage is TRBJ1-3, with 10 bases aligning to TRBD1. The source is a man younger than 35 in good health. In nucleotides, the CDR3 is TGTGCCAGCAGGGGACAGGGGATTGGAAACACCATATATTTT. It translates to CASRGQGIGNTIYF. The whole variable domain, filled in from reference TRBV25-1 and TRBJ1-3, reads EADIYQTPRYLVIGTGKKITLECSQTMGHDKMYWYQQDPGMELHLIHYSYGVNSTEKGDLSSESTVSRIRTEHFPLTLESARPSHTSQYLCASRGQGIGNTIYFGEGSWLTVV.